Here is one TCR beta chain with its context. This record comes from a study of blood T cell repertoires in COVID-19. At the level of the study: Whether acute or convalescent, the COVID-19 samples came from the United States, Italy and Spain. Sample material is recorded as cDNA or gDNA derived from T cells, B-cell-depleted T cells, or PBMCs.

The length of the CDR3 is 17 residues. The ends were cut back, 0 bases at V and 5 bases at J, with 17 bases in the middle. Germline values: CDR1 SGHTA, CDR2 FQGNSA. In the authors' methods: The authors estimated nucleated cell counts from reference gene primer amplification. Profiling relied on immunoSEQ multiplex PCR, and the TCRdb table lists in-frame clones only, not all of them. That table is the source of V, J and clone size, and D and trimming were worked out from the DNA. The repertoire holds 140,000 or so clones, with around nine tenths as singletons. The TCR comes from a woman aged 45-59 years with active or convalescent COVID-19. J is TRBJ2-1 and V is TRBV7-2; weak D call: TRBD2 (6 bases). The sequenced sample was peripheral blood. CDR3 in DNA: TGTGCCAGCAGCTTAGCTGCGGCGGGAAGAGGGAACAATGAGCAGTTCTTC. Its translation: CASSLAAAGRGNNEQFF.